Shown below are 22 T cell receptor beta chains from a single sample sequenced in a study of cytomegalovirus exposure and HLA in healthy donors. The PCR used 60 Vbeta and 13 Jbeta primers. Profiled with immunoSEQ multiplex PCR; TCRdb holds only in-frame clones, not every one. The data contain approximately 180,000 clones, 70% to 80% of them singletons. Sequenced input: PBMCs. These receptors originate from a young woman in good health and CMV-seropositive.

The rearrangement links TRBV6-4 to TRBJ2-7, with TRBD2 as a possible D gene (5 bases). The CDR3 totals 10 residues. V lost 9 bases, J lost 5 bases, and 8 bases lay in between. Germline loops: CDR1 MRHNA, CDR2 SNTAGT. The CDR3 DNA sequence: TGTGCCAGAGAGGGAAACGAGCAGTACTTC. It yields the protein CAREGNEQYF.

The chain couples TRBV5-1 to TRBJ2-2, with D perhaps matching TRBD1 (6 bases). With 7 bases removed from V and 5 bases from J, the gap between germline ends came to 18 bases. The CDR3 totals 15 residues. The germline CDR1 and CDR2 sequences are SGHRS and YFSETQ. CDR3 DNA sequence: TGCGCCAGCCGCCTTATAACAGGGCAAACCGGGGAGCTGTTTTTT. Amino acids: CASRLITGQTGELFF.

The rearrangement links TRBV11-2 to TRBJ1-1; D is possibly TRBD1 (5 bases). V lost 3 bases, J lost 8 bases, and 7 bases lay in between. This CDR3 region has 11 residues. Germline assignment: CDR1 SGHAT and CDR2 FQNNGV. CDR3 residues: CASSFNREAFF. The CDR3 DNA sequence: TGTGCCAGCAGCTTCAACAGGGAAGCTTTCTTT.

CDR3 in amino acids: CASSDPRGEQFF. For the CDR3, the DNA is TGTGCCAGCAGTGACCCACGGGGTGAGCAGTTCTTC. The chain is built from TRBV14 and TRBJ2-1, with D possibly being TRBD2 (5 bases). V was cut by 6 bases and J by 9 bases, with 12 bases left in between. Germline CDR1 and CDR2: SGHDN and FVKESK. The CDR3 spans 12 residues.

J is TRBJ2-2 and V is TRBV6-4; 9 nucleotides line up with TRBD1. CDR1 and CDR2 (germline): MRHNA, SNTAGT. Trimming cost V 5 bases and J 1 base; bases outside gene matches: 14. The CDR3 is 19 amino acids. CDR3 bases: TGTGCCAGCAGTTTACAGACCGGGACAGGGCTACTGAACACCGGGGAGCTGTTTTTT. The encoded protein is CASSLQTGTGLLNTGELFF.

The CDR3 DNA reads TGCAGCGCTTGGGATACAGGGGGATCTGAAAAACTGTTTTTT. Protein sequence: CSAWDTGGSEKLFF. The V and J genes are TRBV29-1 and TRBJ1-4, with 8 bases identical to TRBD1. CDR1 is SQVTM, CDR2 ANQGSEA, per germline. This CDR3 is 14 amino acids long. J was trimmed by 7 bases and V by 7 bases; bases with no gene match: 11.

The chain couples TRBV5-6 to TRBJ2-3; no definite D call. The V gene's germline CDR1 is SGHDT and CDR2 YYEEEE. V lost 4 bases to trimming and J lost 2 bases, with 8 bases between them. This CDR3 region has 13 residues. This CDR3 reads CASSPLYTDTQYF. The CDR3 DNA follows: TGTGCCAGCAGCCCACTTTACACAGATACGCAGTATTTT.

The chain has TRBV5-1 and TRBJ1-1, with 10 bases aligning to TRBD1. V was pared by 0 bases and J by 4 bases, with 3 bases of the junction left unmatched. CDR3 length equals 15 residues. Germline V gene sequence: CDR1 SGHRS, CDR2 YFSETQ. Here the CDR3 DNA reads TGCGCCAGCAGCTTGGGAGACAGGGGGCCCACTGAAGCTTTCTTT. Translating gives CASSLGDRGPTEAFF.

The count of this clone is one. The gene calls are TRBV30 and TRBJ2-1; 10 bases are shared with TRBD2. Trimming removed 1 base from V and 6 bases from J; junction bases left unmatched: 6. The CDR3 runs 15 residues. Germline CDR1 and CDR2: GTSNPN and SVGIG (reference sequence). CDR3 region: CAWSAGLADLNEQFF. As DNA, the CDR3 is TGTGCCTGGAGTGCAGGACTAGCGGACCTCAATGAGCAGTTCTTC.

The chain carries TRBV5-6 and TRBJ1-5; 9 bases agree with TRBD1. With V trimmed by 1 base and J by 4 bases, 9 bases remained unmatched. Looked up from germline, CDR1 is SGHDT and CDR2 is YYEEEE. The CDR3 has 17 residues. The CDR3 loop is CASSLRGGQGPNQPQHF. The DNA of the CDR3 is TGTGCCAGCAGCTTGAGGGGGGGACAGGGACCAAATCAGCCCCAGCATTTT.

This sequence joins TRBV7-2 and TRBJ2-5; no reliable D call. This CDR3 contains 15 residues. The ends were cut back, 1 base at V and 5 bases at J, with 14 bases in the middle. CDR1 and CDR2 (germline): SGHTA, FQGNSA. The DNA for the CDR3 is TGTGCCAGCAGCTTAGGACTTGAGAACCGGGAGACCCAGTACTTC. It translates to CASSLGLENRETQYF.

The J gene is TRBJ1-2, the V gene TRBV11-2, with 8 nucleotides matching TRBD1. The length of the CDR3 is 15 residues. CDR1 SGHAT and CDR2 FQNNGV come from the germline V gene. The ends lost 0 bases at V and 5 bases at J; junction bases unmatched: 5. In nucleotides, the CDR3 is TGTGCCAGCAGCTTAGATGGACAGGGCGGATATGGCTACACCTTC. Translated, it gives CASSLDGQGGYGYTF.

The rearrangement uses TRBV7-2 and TRBJ1-1; maybe TRBD1 (6 bases). The CDR3 consists of 16 residues. In germline, CDR1 is SGHTA, CDR2 FQGNSA. V gave up 5 bases and J gave up 3 bases, with 19 bases separating them. CDR3 coding DNA: TGTGCCAGCAGCCTCCAGCAGGGGACGTCCTACACTGAAGCTTTCTTT. Translating gives CASSLQQGTSYTEAFF.

V usage is TRBV28 and J usage is TRBJ1-4; TRBD1 matches at 8 bases. After removal of 5 bases from V and 8 bases from J, the junction contained 10 bases not matched to a gene. CDR1 and CDR2 from the germline V gene are MDHEN and SYDVKM. This CDR3 contains 15 residues. This chain's CDR3 is CASSLGQGEGEKLFF. Here the CDR3 DNA reads TGTGCCAGCAGTCTCGGACAGGGCGAAGGGGAAAAACTGTTTTTT.

This rearrangement joins TRBV28 to TRBJ2-7; a weak D match, TRBD2 (6 bases). The CDR3 is made up of 13 amino acids. V was cut by 6 bases and J by 5 bases, with 14 bases left in between. In germline, CDR1 is MDHEN, CDR2 SYDVKM. DNA for the CDR3: TGTGCCAGCAGCGTCGCGGGGTTCAACGAGCAGTACTTC. Its translation: CASSVAGFNEQYF.

The V and J genes are TRBV4-3 and TRBJ1-1; 8 bases are shared with TRBD1. The CDR3 runs to 17 residues. V trimming: 0 bases; J trimming: 1 base; junction bases outside the gene matches: 7. Germline loops: CDR1 LGHNA, CDR2 YSLEER. CDR3 nucleotide sequence: TGCGCCAGCAGCCAAGAACCACACGGACAGGGGAACACTGAAGCTTTCTTT. The encoded protein is CASSQEPHGQGNTEAFF.

The rearrangement joins TRBV19 to TRBJ1-2, with a weak D call TRBD1 (5 bases). In germline, CDR1 is LNHDA, CDR2 SQIVND (reference sequence). Between the trimmed V and J ends, which lost 10 bases and 8 bases, there was a span of 20 bases. There are 13 residues in the CDR3. Here the CDR3 DNA reads TGTGCCACTCAAACTGGGGGGAAGTGGGGCTACACCTTC. Translating gives CATQTGGKWGYTF. Combining the CDR3 with reference TRBV19 and TRBJ1-2 gives the whole variable domain DGGITQSPKYLFRKEGQNVTLSCEQNLNHDAMYWYRQDPGQGLRLIYYSQIVNDFQKGDIAEGYSVSREKKESFPLTVTSAQKNPTAFYLCATQTGGKWGYTFGSGTRLTVV.

The table lists this clone with a few counts. The chain is built from TRBV11-2 and TRBJ2-2; D may be TRBD1 (5 bases). Trimming removed 1 base from V and 1 base from J, with 7 bases in between. Germline values: CDR1 SGHAT, CDR2 FQNNGV. The CDR3 contains 15 residues. The CDR3 coding sequence is TGTGCCAGCAGCTTAGCTACAGGGAACACCGGGGAGCTGTTTTTT. Its protein is CASSLATGNTGELFF.

The chain is built from TRBV23-1 and TRBJ2-3; a possible D gene is TRBD1 (8 bases). TRBV23-1 carries the ORF label, with uncertain function. This CDR3 has 18 residues. V dropped 2 bases and J dropped 7 bases, with 25 bases sitting between them. Here the CDR3 reads CASSQRQGTTIMGNTQYF. CDR3 DNA: TGCGCCAGCAGTCAACGACAGGGGACTACCATTATGGGGAATACGCAGTATTTT.

The chain recombines TRBV7-7 with TRBJ2-1; TRBD2 agrees at 9 bases. The CDR3 totals 14 residues. Germline values: CDR1 SSHAT, CDR2 FNYEAQ (reference sequence). V gave up 5 bases and J gave up 6 bases; unmatched junction bases: 5. CDR3 sequence reads: CASSRVAGANEQFF. The CDR3 coding sequence is TGTGCCAGCAGCCGGGTAGCGGGAGCCAATGAGCAGTTCTTC.

V gene TRBV6-5 combines with J gene TRBJ2-7, with 7 bases matching TRBD1. The length of the CDR3 is 15 residues. CDR1 and CDR2 from the germline V gene are MNHEY and SVGAGI. The V and J ends lost 3 bases and 1 base, in that order; junction bases with no gene match: 6. The CDR3 here is CASSYDRDRSYEQYF. In DNA form, the CDR3 reads TGTGCCAGCAGTTATGACCGGGACAGATCCTACGAGCAGTACTTC.

This clone appeared a few times. J is TRBJ1-2 and V is TRBV19, with D uncertain. This CDR3 spans 14 amino acids. Germline lookup yields CDR1 LNHDA and CDR2 SQIVND (reference sequence). Trimming took 3 bases from V and 0 from J, leaving 8 bases between them. CDR3 sequence: CASSMAVTNYGYTF. The DNA for the CDR3 is TGTGCCAGTAGTATGGCCGTGACTAACTATGGCTACACCTTC.